Below are 20 T cell receptor beta chains sequenced from a single sample in a study of regulatory T cells in long-lasting Graves disease. Indicated time point: newly diagnosed GD, antithyroid drugs for less than 3 months. PBMCs provided the RNA from which the TCR library was made. Through Arm-PCR of CDR3 regions and iRepertoire HTBI primers, TCR beta libraries were built. TCRdb itself ran the multiplex PCR reads through MiXCR, one entry per CDR3 protein. The sample contains over 500,000 distinct CDR3 sequences, 16% of which appear only once. The same data also went into a second study, on T cells in Graves' hyperthyroidism and ophthalmopathy.

The sample consisted of peripheral blood mononuclear cells (PBMCs), taken at new diagnosis, from a patient treated with antithyroid drugs. The receptors were sampled from a man between 18 and 35 years old with Graves disease.

This clonotype has a handful of counts. The genes are TRBV4-2 and TRBJ2-1, with D unresolved. Germline CDR1 reads LGHNA; CDR2 reads YNFKEQ. The CDR3 covers 15 residues. Trimming pared 2 bases from V and 4 bases from J, leaving 12 bases between. The CDR3 coding sequence is TGTGCCAGCAGCCAATCCCTATCCCTTTACAATGAGCAGTTCTTC. This encodes CASSQSLSLYNEQFF.

The gene calls are TRBV19 and TRBJ2-2; 9 bases line up with TRBD1. Germline V gene sequence: CDR1 LNHDA, CDR2 SQIVND (reference sequence). This CDR3 has 17 amino acids. Unmatched junction bases numbered 7, after V lost 5 bases and J lost 0 bases. The CDR3 spells CASSSITGGTNTGELFF. CDR3 in DNA: TGTGCCAGTAGTTCGATCACAGGGGGCACGAACACCGGGGAGCTGTTTTTT.

The sample holds a few counts of this clonotype. At one boundary the junction diverges from the germline segment, which might be a read error. The V gene is TRBV14, the J gene TRBJ2-2; D is possibly TRBD1 or TRBD2 (5 bases each). This CDR3 spans 13 amino acids. Germline V lookup: CDR1 SGHDN, CDR2 FVKESK. Here the CDR3 DNA reads TGTGCCAGCAGCCGACAGCGGACCGGGGAGCTGCTTTTT. Translation gives CASSRQRTGELLF.

This clonotype has ten or more counts. The CDR3 region has the DNA TGTGCCAGCAGCCCGGACACGGGACGGGGCGAGCAGTACTTC. It specifies CASSPDTGRGEQYF. The chain combines TRBV3-1 with TRBJ2-7; D tentatively reads TRBD1 or TRBD2 (5 bases each). The CDR3 has 14 amino acids. CDR1 is LGHDT, CDR2 YNNKEL, per germline (reference sequence). The ends were cut back, 4 bases at V and 6 bases at J, with 16 bases in the middle.

The rearrangement joins TRBV6-5 to TRBJ1-1, with 8 positions matching TRBD1. The CDR3 contains 17 residues. CDR1 and CDR2 from the germline V gene are MNHEY and SVGAGI. Germline trimming cut 4 bases from V and 1 base from J; bases unmatched to any gene: 11. The CDR3 protein is CASSSIPAGTGNTEAFF. CDR3 bases: TGTGCCAGCAGTTCCATTCCTGCCGGGACAGGGAACACTGAAGCTTTCTTT.

This chain connects TRBV15 to TRBJ1-2; possible D gene TRBD1, 5 bases. The CDR3 length is 16 residues. The germline V gene has CDR1 LNHNV and CDR2 YYDKDF (reference sequence). Between the trimmed V and J ends, which lost 0 bases and 8 bases, there was a span of 19 bases. The chain's CDR3 is CATSRERSAGGGGYTF. The CDR3 nucleotides read TGTGCCACCAGCAGAGAACGTTCTGCGGGGGGGGGGGGCTACACCTTC. The variable domain in full, completed from reference TRBV15 and TRBJ1-2, reads DAMVIQNPRYQVTQFGKPVTLSCSQTLNHNVMYWYQQKSSQAPKLLFHYYDKDFNNEADTPDNFQSRRPNTSFCFLDIRSPGLGDTAMYLCATSRERSAGGGGYTFGSGTRLTVV.

This clonotype was observed at least ten times. This chain links TRBV12-3 or TRBV12-4 with TRBJ2-5; TRBD2 matches 10 bases. Losses at the gene ends were 5 bases for V and 5 bases for J; bases not matched to a gene: 14. The CDR3 spans 17 residues. In nucleotides, the CDR3 is TGTGCCAGCAGTCTAACCCTAGCGGGAGATAGGGATGAGACCCAGTACTTC. Its translation is CASSLTLAGDRDETQYF.

V gene TRBV10-2 combines with J gene TRBJ1-5; TRBD1 is a possible D gene (5 bases). Germline V gene sequence: CDR1 WSHSY, CDR2 SAAADI. This CDR3 comprises 14 residues. V lost 0 bases and J 9 bases, leaving 12 bases between the germline ends. The CDR3 sequence: CASSESTARGPQHF. Written as DNA, the CDR3 is TGCGCCAGCAGTGAGTCGACAGCCCGAGGGCCCCAGCATTTT.

The rearrangement joins TRBV27 to TRBJ2-4; 8 bases map to TRBD1. Per the germline V gene, CDR1 is MNHEY and CDR2 is SMNVEV (reference sequence). With V trimmed by 6 bases and J by 7 bases, 8 bases remained unmatched. The CDR3 is 14 residues long. CDR3 protein: CASSPGTGRNIQYF. The CDR3 nucleotides are TGTGCCAGCAGCCCGGGGACAGGTCGGAACATTCAGTACTTC.

This clonotype showed up just a few times. The V gene is TRBV9, the J gene TRBJ2-2; 12 nucleotides line up with TRBD2. Germline V gene sequence: CDR1 SGDLS, CDR2 YYNGEE. The trim removed 3 bases at V and 7 bases at J, leaving 4 bases unmatched. This CDR3 is built from 15 residues. The CDR3 bases are TGTGCCAGCAGCGCTAGCGGGAGGGCAGGCGGGGAGCTGTTTTTT. It codes for CASSASGRAGGELFF.

There are a few counts of this clonotype. V usage is TRBV20-1 and J usage is TRBJ2-1; D not resolved. V shed 3 bases and J shed 9 bases, with 24 bases lying between them. Germline loops: CDR1 DFQATT, CDR2 SNEGSKA (reference sequence). CDR3 length: 16 residues. The CDR3 region is CSARGIRAKDPSEQFF. The CDR3 DNA reads TGCAGTGCTAGGGGCATAAGGGCCAAGGACCCCAGTGAGCAGTTCTTC.

This clonotype was recorded a few times. The chain employs TRBV12-3 or TRBV12-4 and TRBJ1-6; 7 nucleotides align to TRBD1. The CDR3 contains 16 residues. V gave up 6 bases and J gave up 7 bases; unmatched junction bases: 12. The CDR3 bases are TGTGCCAGCAGGGCGCCAGGGGGGGGTCAGAATTCACCCCTCCACTTT. This encodes CASRAPGGGQNSPLHF.

This clonotype was seen a few times. The chain recombines TRBV4-1 with TRBJ2-7, with 10 nucleotides matching TRBD2. CDR1 is MGHRA and CDR2 is YSYEKL in the germline V gene. The CDR3 totals 16 residues. Losses at the gene ends were 4 bases for V and 1 base for J; bases not matched to a gene: 7. The CDR3 protein is CASSRLAGEGSYEQYF. CDR3 DNA sequence: TGCGCCAGCAGCCGCCTAGCGGGAGAAGGATCCTACGAGCAGTACTTC.

The table lists this clonotype with many counts. The chain combines TRBV19 with TRBJ2-7, with 9 bases lining up with TRBD1. J was trimmed by 4 bases and V by 6 bases; bases with no gene match: 10. The CDR3 has 15 amino acids. Germline V gene sequence: CDR1 LNHDA, CDR2 SQIVND (reference sequence). CDR3 DNA: TGTGCCAGTAGCCTCGGACAGGGGATTGCATACGAGCAGTACTTC. This codes for CASSLGQGIAYEQYF.

There are a few counts of this clonotype. This rearrangement joins TRBV13 to TRBJ1-4; 7 nucleotides agree with TRBD1. CDR3 length equals 15 residues. Germline V gene data show CDR1 as PRHDT and CDR2 as FYEKMQ (reference sequence). After removal of 5 bases from V and 3 bases from J, the junction contained 6 bases not matched to a gene. The CDR3 nucleotides are TGTGCCAGCAGCATAACGGACAGGCCTAATGAAAAACTGTTTTTT. This gives the protein CASSITDRPNEKLFF.

As to this clonotype: At one boundary the junction diverges from the germline segment, which might be a read error. The J gene is TRBJ1-4, the V gene TRBV11-2; no reliable D call. Germline CDR1 is SGHAT and CDR2 is FQNNGV. This CDR3 comprises 11 residues. DNA of the CDR3: TGTGCCAGCAGCGGCCTTGAAGAACTGTTTTTT. The encoded protein is CASSGLEELFF.

This clonotype was seen at least ten times. The chain couples TRBV6-1 to TRBJ2-1; 13 nucleotides agree with TRBD2. There are 18 residues in the CDR3. CDR1 is MNHNS and CDR2 is SASEGT in the germline V gene. Trimming took 8 bases from V and 6 from J; bases not matched to a gene: 16. The CDR3: CASRRGTSGNQGANEQFF. The CDR3 DNA follows: TGTGCCAGCCGCCGGGGGACTAGCGGGAACCAGGGTGCCAATGAGCAGTTCTTC.

In its sample, this clonotype was seen many times. The chain is built from TRBV27 and TRBJ2-6; D ambiguous. Germline lookup yields CDR1 MNHEY and CDR2 SMNVEV (reference sequence). This CDR3 has 15 amino acids. V was pared by 5 bases and J by 0 bases, with 8 bases between. In DNA form, the CDR3 reads TGTGCCAGCAGTCCAACGCCCTCTGGGGCCAACGTCCTGACTTTC. This codes for CASSPTPSGANVLTF.

Ten or more counts support this clonotype. The chain has TRBV11-2 and TRBJ2-7; TRBD2 aligns across 7 bases. V gave up 2 bases and J gave up 2 bases; unmatched junction bases: 6. The germline CDR1 and CDR2 sequences are SGHAT and FQNNGV. This CDR3 has 15 residues. CDR3 bases: TGTGCCAGCAGCTTATCTCTAGCGGATACCTACGAGCAGTACTTC. Translating gives CASSLSLADTYEQYF.

The chain is built from TRBV27 and TRBJ1-3; D gene ambiguous. Trimming left V 7 bases short and J 0 bases short, with 16 bases between. CDR1 and CDR2 (germline): MNHEY, SMNVEV (reference sequence). The CDR3 extends over 16 amino acids. CDR3 residues: CASTRDPAFSGNTIYF. DNA of the CDR3: TGTGCCAGCACAAGAGACCCTGCTTTCTCTGGAAACACCATATATTTT.